The 7 T cell receptor beta chains presented below share a single source sample, sequenced in a study of shared clonotypes between healthy human individuals. TCRdb's table, derived via immunoSEQ multiplex PCR, lists solely in-frame clones and lacks some. The repertoire holds about half a million clones, 81% seen once, with 10% to 15% in the top ten. The specimen was PBMCs. The receptors here all came from a woman in her 40s in good health. Some clones in this sample may be carry-over from other donors' samples.

Only one count was recorded for this clone. A much larger clonotype is one base distant, so this may be a read error. This specimen includes other DNA sequences encoding the same CDR3. The CDR3 bases are TGTGCTAGCAGCAAAGGACAGGGAGAGTATGGCTACACCTTC. Its protein product is CASSKGQGEYGYTF. The chain links TRBV7-2 to TRBJ1-2; 8 bases fit TRBD1. Germline-derived CDR1 and CDR2 are SGHTA and FQGNSA. This CDR3 contains 14 residues.

This chain connects TRBV2 to TRBJ1-5; TRBD1 aligns across 7 bases. Losses at the gene ends were 3 bases for V and 7 bases for J; bases not matched to a gene: 3. Per germline, CDR1 SNHLY and CDR2 FYNNEI. This CDR3 contains 13 residues. The CDR3 coding sequence is TGTGCCAGCAGTGACGAGGGGGCACAGCCCCAGCATTTT. It yields the protein CASSDEGAQPQHF.

The V and J genes are TRBV28 and TRBJ1-2; D gene unclear. CDR1 and CDR2 from the germline V gene are MDHEN and SYDVKM. V was pared by 7 bases and J by 1 base, with 13 bases between. This CDR3 has 14 residues. CDR3 sequence reads: CASTSTSGNYGYTF. The CDR3 nucleotides are TGTGCCAGCACCTCTACGAGTGGTAACTATGGCTACACCTTC.

The J gene is TRBJ1-1, the V gene TRBV10-2, with D possibly matching TRBD1 (6 bases). The CDR3 extends over 15 amino acids. Trimming cost V 0 bases and J 1 base, with 9 bases left between them. Per germline, CDR1 WSHSY and CDR2 SAAADI. The CDR3: CASSESVRGNTEAFF. The DNA of the CDR3 is TGCGCCAGCAGTGAGTCGGTCAGGGGGAACACTGAAGCTTTCTTT.

A word on this clone: At the DNA level, this CDR3 is encoded by other sequences in the same sample as well. This chain links TRBV28 with TRBJ2-7; D possibly uses TRBD1 or TRBD2 (5 bases each). Germline CDR1 is MDHEN and CDR2 is SYDVKM. The V gene lost 8 bases and the J gene lost 1 base, with 9 bases spanning the gap. The CDR3 is 12 residues long. In nucleotides, the CDR3 is TGTGCCAGCGGTGGGGGATCCTACGAGCAGTACTTC. Its protein product is CASGGGSYEQYF.

V usage is TRBV2 and J usage is TRBJ1-2, with 7 bases lining up with TRBD1. V lost 2 bases to trimming and J lost 6 bases; unmatched junction nucleotides: 9. Germline V gives CDR1 SNHLY, CDR2 FYNNEI. This CDR3 is 15 amino acids long. The CDR3 here is CASSESQGGWDGYTF. The CDR3 DNA is TGTGCCAGCAGTGAAAGTCAGGGGGGATGGGATGGCTACACCTTC.

This clone was seen many times. The sample carries other DNA sequences with the same CDR3. The rearrangement uses TRBV5-1 and TRBJ1-1, with D possibly matching TRBD1 (6 bases). This CDR3 contains 16 residues. CDR1 SGHRS and CDR2 YFSETQ come from the germline V gene. With 7 bases removed from V and 1 base from J, the gap between germline ends came to 20 bases. DNA of the CDR3: TGCGCCAGCGGCGAACCCGTCAGGGGCAAGAACACTGAAGCTTTCTTT. Protein sequence: CASGEPVRGKNTEAFF.